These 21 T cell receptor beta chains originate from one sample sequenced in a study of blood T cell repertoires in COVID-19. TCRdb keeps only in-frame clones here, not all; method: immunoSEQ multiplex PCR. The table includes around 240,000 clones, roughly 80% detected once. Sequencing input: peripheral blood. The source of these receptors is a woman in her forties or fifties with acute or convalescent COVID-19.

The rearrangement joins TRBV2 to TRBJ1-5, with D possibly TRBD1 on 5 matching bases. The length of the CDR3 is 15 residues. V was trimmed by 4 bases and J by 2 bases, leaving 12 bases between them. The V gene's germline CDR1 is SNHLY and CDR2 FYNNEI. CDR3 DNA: TGTGCCAGCAGTGCGGTAGGGGCAGGCAATCAGCCCCAGCATTTT. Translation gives CASSAVGAGNQPQHF.

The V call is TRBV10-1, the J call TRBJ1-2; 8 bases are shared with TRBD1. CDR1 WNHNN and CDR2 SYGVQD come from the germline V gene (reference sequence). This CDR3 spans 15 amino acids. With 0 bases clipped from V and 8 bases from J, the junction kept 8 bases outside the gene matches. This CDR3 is CASSESVGQASGYTF. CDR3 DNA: TGCGCCAGCAGTGAGTCTGTGGGACAGGCCTCGGGCTACACCTTC.

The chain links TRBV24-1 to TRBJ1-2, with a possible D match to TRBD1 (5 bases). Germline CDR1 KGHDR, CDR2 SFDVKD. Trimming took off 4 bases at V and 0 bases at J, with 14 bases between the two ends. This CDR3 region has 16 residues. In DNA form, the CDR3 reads TGTGCCACCAGTGACCCTGGGCAGGGTGCTAACTATGGCTACACCTTC. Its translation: CATSDPGQGANYGYTF.

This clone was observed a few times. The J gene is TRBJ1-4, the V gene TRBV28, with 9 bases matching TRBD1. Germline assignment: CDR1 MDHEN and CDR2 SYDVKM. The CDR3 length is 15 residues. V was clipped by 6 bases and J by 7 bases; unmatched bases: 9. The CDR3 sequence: CASRYPTGGGEKLFF. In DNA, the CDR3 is TGTGCCAGCAGATACCCCACAGGGGGCGGTGAAAAACTGTTTTTT.

The DNA for the CDR3 is TGTGCCAGCAGCCATCCCCAAGGGGTGAACACTGAAGCTTTCTTT. This translates into CASSHPQGVNTEAFF. The chain links TRBV4-2 to TRBJ1-1; tentative D call: TRBD1 (5 bases). Germline V gene sequence: CDR1 LGHNA, CDR2 YNFKEQ. V was trimmed by 3 bases and J by 0 bases, leaving 11 bases between them. This CDR3 has 15 amino acids.

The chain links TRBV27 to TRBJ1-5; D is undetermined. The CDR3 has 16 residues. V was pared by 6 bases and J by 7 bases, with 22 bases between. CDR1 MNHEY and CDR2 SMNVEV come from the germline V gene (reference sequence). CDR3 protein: CASSGVATLLGQPQHF. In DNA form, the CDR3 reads TGTGCCAGCAGCGGAGTGGCAACACTTTTAGGCCAGCCCCAGCATTTT.

DNA of the CDR3: TGTGCCAGCCAGGGGAACACTGAAGCTTTCTTT. This codes for CASQGNTEAFF. The rearrangement uses TRBV14 and TRBJ1-1, with a possible D match to TRBD1 (5 bases). The V gene lost 8 bases and the J gene lost 1 base, with 5 bases spanning the gap. Germline V gene data show CDR1 as SGHDN and CDR2 as FVKESK. CDR3 size: 11 residues.

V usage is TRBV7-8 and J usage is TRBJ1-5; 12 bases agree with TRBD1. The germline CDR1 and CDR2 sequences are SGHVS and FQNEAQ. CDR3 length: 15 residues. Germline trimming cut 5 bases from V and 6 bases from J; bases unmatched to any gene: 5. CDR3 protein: CASSMGQGAGQPQHF. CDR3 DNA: TGTGCCAGCAGCATGGGACAGGGGGCGGGTCAGCCCCAGCATTTT.

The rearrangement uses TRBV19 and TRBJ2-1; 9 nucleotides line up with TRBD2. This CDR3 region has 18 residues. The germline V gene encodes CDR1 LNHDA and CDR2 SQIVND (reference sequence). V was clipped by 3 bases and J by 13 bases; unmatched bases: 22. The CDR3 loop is CASSIWTSASPVDRNQFF. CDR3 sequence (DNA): TGTGCCAGTAGTATCTGGACTAGCGCGAGCCCAGTTGATCGGAACCAGTTCTTC. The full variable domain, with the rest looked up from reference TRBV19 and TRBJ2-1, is DGGITQSPKYLFRKEGQNVTLSCEQNLNHDAMYWYRQDPGQGLRLIYYSQIVNDFQKGDIAEGYSVSREKKESFPLTVTSAQKNPTAFYLCASSIWTSASPVDRNQFFGPGTRLTVL.

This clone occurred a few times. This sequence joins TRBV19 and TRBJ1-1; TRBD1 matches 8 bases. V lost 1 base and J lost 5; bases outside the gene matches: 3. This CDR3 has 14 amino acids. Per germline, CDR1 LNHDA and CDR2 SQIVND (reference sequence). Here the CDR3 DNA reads TGTGCCAGTAGTATAGGGGACAGGAGGACTGAAGCTTTCTTT. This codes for CASSIGDRRTEAFF. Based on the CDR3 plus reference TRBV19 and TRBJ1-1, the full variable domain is DGGITQSPKYLFRKEGQNVTLSCEQNLNHDAMYWYRQDPGQGLRLIYYSQIVNDFQKGDIAEGYSVSREKKESFPLTVTSAQKNPTAFYLCASSIGDRRTEAFFGQGTRLTVV.

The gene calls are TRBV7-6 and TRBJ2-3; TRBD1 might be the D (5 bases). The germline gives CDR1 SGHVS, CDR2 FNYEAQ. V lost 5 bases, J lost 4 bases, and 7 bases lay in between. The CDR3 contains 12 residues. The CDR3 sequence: CASSKTADTQYF. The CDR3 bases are TGTGCCAGCAGCAAGACAGCAGATACGCAGTATTTT.

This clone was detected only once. CDR3 loop: CAWSVSGSNGYTF. The CDR3, as DNA: TGTGCCTGGAGTGTCTCGGGGAGTAATGGCTACACCTTC. V is TRBV30 and J is TRBJ1-2; D unresolved. Trimming cost V 0 bases and J 6 bases, with 11 bases left between them. The germline CDR1 and CDR2 sequences are GTSNPN and SVGIG (reference sequence). The CDR3 is 13 amino acids.

The CDR3 coding sequence is TGCGCCAGCAGCTCTGGACCTCGGGGTTACGAGCAGTACTTC. It specifies CASSSGPRGYEQYF. This rearrangement joins TRBV5-1 to TRBJ2-7; tentative D call: TRBD2 (5 bases). This CDR3 is built from 14 residues. The V end was cut by 3 bases, the J end by 4 bases, with 14 bases between. Germline CDR1 SGHRS, CDR2 YFSETQ.

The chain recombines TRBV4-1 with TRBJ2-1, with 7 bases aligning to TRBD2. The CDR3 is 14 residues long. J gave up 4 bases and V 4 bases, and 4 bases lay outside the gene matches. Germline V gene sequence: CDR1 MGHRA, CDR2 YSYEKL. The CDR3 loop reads CASSRGEGYNEQFF. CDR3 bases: TGCGCCAGCAGCCGCGGGGAGGGTTACAATGAGCAGTTCTTC.

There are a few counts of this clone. Written as DNA, the CDR3 is TGTGCCAGCGACAAGCGACTAGCGGGGGGCCAAGAGCAGTTCTTC. This gives the protein CASDKRLAGGQEQFF. This chain uses TRBV5-6 with TRBJ2-1, with 13 bases aligning to TRBD2. Looked up from germline, CDR1 is SGHDT and CDR2 is YYEEEE. V lost 7 bases, J lost 10 bases, and 11 bases stayed unmatched. This CDR3 contains 15 residues.

This CDR3 reads CASSMAYWTSGRRETQYF. For the CDR3, the DNA is TGTGCCAGTAGTATGGCCTACTGGACTAGCGGGCGAAGAGAGACCCAGTACTTC. The chain employs TRBV19 and TRBJ2-5, with 11 bases matching TRBD2. Per germline, CDR1 LNHDA and CDR2 SQIVND (reference sequence). V was pared by 3 bases and J by 4 bases, with 13 bases of the junction left unmatched. This CDR3 has 18 residues.

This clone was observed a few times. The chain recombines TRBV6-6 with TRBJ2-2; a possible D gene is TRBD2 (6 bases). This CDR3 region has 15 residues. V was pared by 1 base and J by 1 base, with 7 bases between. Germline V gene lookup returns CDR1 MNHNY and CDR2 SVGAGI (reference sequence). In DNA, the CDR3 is TGTGCCAGCAGTTACTGGGGACTGAACACCGGGGAGCTGTTTTTT. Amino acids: CASSYWGLNTGELFF.

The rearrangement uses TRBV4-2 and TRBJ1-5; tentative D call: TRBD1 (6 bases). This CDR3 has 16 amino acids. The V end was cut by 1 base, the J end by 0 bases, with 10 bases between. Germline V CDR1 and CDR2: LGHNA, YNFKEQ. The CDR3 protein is CASSQGTGNSNQPQHF. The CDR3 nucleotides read TGTGCCAGCAGCCAAGGAACAGGGAATAGCAATCAGCCCCAGCATTTT.

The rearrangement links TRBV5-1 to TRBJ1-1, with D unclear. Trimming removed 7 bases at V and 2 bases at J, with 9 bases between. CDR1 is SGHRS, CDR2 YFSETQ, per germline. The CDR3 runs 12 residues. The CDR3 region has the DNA TGCGCCAGCGGCCGGGTAAACACTGAAGCTTTCTTT. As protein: CASGRVNTEAFF.

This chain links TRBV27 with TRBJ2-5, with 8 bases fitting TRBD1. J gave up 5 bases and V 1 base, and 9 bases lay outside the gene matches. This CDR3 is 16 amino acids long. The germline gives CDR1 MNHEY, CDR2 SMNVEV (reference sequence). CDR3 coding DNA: TGTGCCAGCAGTTTATTTTGGACAGGGAGTAAGGAGACCCAGTACTTC. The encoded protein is CASSLFWTGSKETQYF.

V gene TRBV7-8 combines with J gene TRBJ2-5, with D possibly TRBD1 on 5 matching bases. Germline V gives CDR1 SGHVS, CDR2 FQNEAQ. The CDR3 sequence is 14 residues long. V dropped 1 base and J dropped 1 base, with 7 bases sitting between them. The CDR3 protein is CASSLVTGQETQYF. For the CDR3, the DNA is TGTGCCAGCAGCTTAGTAACAGGCCAAGAGACCCAGTACTTC.